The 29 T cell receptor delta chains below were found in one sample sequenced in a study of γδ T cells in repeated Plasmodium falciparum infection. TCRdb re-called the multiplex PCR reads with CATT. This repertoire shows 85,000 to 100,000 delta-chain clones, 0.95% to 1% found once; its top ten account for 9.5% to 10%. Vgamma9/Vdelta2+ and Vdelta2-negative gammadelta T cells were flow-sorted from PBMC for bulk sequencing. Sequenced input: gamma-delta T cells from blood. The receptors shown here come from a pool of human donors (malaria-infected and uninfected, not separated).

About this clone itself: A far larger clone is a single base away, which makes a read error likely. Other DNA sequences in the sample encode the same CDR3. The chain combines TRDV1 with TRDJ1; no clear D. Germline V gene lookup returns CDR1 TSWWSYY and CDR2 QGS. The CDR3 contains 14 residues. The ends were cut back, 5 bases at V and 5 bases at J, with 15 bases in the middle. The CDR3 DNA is TGTGCTCTTGGGAGGAACATCAGGACAGATAAACTCATCTTT. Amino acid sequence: CALGRNIRTDKLIF.

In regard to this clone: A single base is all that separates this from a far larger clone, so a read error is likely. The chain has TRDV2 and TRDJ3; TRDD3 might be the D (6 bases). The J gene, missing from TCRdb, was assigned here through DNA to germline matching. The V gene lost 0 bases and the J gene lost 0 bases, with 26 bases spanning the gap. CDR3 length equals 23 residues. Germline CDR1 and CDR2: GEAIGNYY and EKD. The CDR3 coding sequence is TGTGCCTGTGACACCATACTGGGAGATCCTAATCAAGAGAGCTCCTGGGACACCCGACAGATGTTTTTC. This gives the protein CACDTILGDPNQESSWDTRQMFF.

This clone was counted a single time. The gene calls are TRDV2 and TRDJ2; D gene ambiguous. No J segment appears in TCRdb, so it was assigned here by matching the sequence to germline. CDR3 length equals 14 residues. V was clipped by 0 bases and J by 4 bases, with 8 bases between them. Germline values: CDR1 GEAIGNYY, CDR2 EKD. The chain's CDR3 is CACDTVGRTAQLFF. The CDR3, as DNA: TGTGCCTGTGACACCGTGGGACGGACAGCACAACTCTTCTTT.

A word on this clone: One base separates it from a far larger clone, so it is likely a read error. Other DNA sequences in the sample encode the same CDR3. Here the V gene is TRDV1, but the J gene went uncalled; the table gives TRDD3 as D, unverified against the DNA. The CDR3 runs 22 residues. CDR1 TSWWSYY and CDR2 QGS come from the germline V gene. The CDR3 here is CALGDPRGLRLIPGVYTDKLIF. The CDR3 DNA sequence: TGTGCTCTTGGGGACCCGAGGGGACTCCGCCTTATTCCTGGGGTTTACACCGATAAGCTCATCTTT.

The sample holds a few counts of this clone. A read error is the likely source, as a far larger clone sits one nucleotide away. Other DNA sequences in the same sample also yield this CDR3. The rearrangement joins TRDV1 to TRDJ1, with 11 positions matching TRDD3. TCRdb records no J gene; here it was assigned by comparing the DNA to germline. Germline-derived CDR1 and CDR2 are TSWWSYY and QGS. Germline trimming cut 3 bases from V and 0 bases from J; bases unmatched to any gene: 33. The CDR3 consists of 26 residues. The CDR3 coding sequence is TGTGCTCTTGGGGAGCTAGAGGCCTACAAGGCCCGCCGTGGCTGGGGGATACTGGCGGACACCGATAAACTCATCTTT. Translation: CALGELEAYKARRGWGILADTDKLIF.

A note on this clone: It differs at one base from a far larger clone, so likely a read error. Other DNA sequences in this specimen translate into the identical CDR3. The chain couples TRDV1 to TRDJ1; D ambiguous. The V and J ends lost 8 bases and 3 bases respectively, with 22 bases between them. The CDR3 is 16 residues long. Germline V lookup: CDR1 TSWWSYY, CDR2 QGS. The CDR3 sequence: CALLTATRSSADKLIF. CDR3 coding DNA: TGTGCTCTTCTCACCGCAACAAGGAGTTCGGCCGATAAACTCATCTTT.

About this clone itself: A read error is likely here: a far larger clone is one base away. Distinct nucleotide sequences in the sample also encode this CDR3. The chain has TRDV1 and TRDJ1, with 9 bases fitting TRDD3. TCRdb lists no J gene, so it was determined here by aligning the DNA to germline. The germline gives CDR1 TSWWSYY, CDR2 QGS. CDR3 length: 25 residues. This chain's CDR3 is CALGELKSLLNPLYWGTLYTDKLIF. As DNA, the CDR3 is TGTGCTCTTGGAGAACTAAAGTCCCTACTCAATCCCCTGTACTGGGGGACCCTTTACACCGATAAACTCATCTTT.

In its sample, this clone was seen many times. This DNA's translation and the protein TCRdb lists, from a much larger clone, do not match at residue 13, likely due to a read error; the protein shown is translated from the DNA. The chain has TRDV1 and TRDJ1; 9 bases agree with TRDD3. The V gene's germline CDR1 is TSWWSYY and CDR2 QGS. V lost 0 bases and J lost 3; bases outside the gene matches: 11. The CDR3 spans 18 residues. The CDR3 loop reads CALGELAPGGLYADKLIF. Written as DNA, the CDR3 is TGTGCTCTTGGGGAACTAGCCCCTGGGGGATTGTACGCCGATAAACTCATCTTT.

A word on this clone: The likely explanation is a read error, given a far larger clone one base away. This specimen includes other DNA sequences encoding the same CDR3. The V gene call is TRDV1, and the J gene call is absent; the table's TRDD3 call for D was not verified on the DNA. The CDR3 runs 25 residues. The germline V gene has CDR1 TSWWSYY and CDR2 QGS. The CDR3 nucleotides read TGTGCTCTTGGGGAAGCGCCACCCCCGGCTTCCTACCCTTACTGGGGGCTGGAGTACACCGATAAACTTATCTTT. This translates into CALGEAPPPASYPYWGLEYTDKLIF.

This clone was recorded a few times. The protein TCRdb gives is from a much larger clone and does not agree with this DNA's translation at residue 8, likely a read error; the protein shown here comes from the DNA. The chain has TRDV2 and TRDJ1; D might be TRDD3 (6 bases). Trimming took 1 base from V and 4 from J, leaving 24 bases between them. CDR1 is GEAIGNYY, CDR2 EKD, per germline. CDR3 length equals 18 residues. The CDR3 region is CACDTLLVDTRRGDKLIF. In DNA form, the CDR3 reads TGTGCCTGTGACACTTTACTGGTAGATACGCGACGTGGCGATAAACTCATCTTT.

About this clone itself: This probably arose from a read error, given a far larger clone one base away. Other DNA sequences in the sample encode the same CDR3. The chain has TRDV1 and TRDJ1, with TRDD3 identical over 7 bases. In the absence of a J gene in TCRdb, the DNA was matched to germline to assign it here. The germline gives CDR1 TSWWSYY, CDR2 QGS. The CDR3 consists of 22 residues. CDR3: CALGDALPAKNRYPQYTDKLIF. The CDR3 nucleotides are TGTGCTCTGGGGGATGCTCTTCCCGCGAAAAATCGGTACCCCCAGTACACCGATAAACTCATCTTT.

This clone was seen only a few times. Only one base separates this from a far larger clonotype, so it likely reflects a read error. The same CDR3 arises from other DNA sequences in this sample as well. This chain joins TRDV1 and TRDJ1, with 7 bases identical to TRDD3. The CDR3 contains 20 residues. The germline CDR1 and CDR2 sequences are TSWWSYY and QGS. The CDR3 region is CALGERKSGVGDLYTDKLIF. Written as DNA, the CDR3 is TGTGCTCTTGGGGAAAGAAAATCCGGGGTGGGGGACCTGTACACCGATAAGCTCATCTTT.

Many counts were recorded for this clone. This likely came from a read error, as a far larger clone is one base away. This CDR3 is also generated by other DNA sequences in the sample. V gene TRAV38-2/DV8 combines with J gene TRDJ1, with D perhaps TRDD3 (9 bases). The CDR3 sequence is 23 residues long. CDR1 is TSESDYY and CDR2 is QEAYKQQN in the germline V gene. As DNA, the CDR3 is TGTGCTTATAGGAGTAAGATTTCCTTCCTAGACCCTACTGGGGGACACGGGACCGATAAGCTCATCTTT. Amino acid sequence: CAYRSKISFLDPTGGHGTDKLIF.

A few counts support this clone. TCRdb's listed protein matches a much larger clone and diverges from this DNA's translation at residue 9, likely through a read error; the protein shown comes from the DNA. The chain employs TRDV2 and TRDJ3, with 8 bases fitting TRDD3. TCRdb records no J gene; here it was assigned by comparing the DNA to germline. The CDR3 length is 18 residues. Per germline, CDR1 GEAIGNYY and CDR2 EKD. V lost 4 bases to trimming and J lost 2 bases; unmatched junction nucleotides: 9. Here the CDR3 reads CACDYGGSPAWDTRQMFF. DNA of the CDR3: TGTGCCTGTGATTATGGGGGATCCCCAGCCTGGGACACCCGACAGATGTTTTTC.

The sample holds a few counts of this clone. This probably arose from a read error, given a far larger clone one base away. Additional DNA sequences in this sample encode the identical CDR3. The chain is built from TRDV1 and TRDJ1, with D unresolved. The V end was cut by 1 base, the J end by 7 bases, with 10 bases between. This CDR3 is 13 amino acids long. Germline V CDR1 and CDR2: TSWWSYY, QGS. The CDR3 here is CALGEPRDPKLIF. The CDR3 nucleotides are TGTGCTCTTGGGGAACCGAGAGACCCTAAACTCATCTTT.

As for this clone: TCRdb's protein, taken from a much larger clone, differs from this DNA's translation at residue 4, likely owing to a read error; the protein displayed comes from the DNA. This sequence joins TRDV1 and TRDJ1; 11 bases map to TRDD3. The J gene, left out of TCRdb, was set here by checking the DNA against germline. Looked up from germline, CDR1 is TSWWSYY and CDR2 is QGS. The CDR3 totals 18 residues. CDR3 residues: CALEEINGGYGYTDKLIF. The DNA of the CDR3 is TGTGCTCTTGAGGAAATAAATGGGGGATACGGGTACACCGATAAACTCATCTTT.

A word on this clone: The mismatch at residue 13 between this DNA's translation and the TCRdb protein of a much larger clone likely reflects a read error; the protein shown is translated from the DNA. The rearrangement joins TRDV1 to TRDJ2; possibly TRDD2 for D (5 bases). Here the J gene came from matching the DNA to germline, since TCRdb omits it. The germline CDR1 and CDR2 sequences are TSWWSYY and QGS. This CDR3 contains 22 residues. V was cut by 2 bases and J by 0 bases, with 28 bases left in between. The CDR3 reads CALGEEVPMPLLALALTAQLFF. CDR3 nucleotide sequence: TGTGCTCTTGGGGAAGAAGTGCCTATGCCCCTTCTGGCTCTAGCTTTGACAGCACAACTCTTCTTT.

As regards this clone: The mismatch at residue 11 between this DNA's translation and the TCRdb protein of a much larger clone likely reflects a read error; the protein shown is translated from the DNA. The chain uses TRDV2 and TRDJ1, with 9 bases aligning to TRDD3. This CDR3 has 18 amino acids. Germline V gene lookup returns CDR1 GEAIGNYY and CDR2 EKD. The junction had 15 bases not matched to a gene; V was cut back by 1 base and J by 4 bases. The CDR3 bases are TGTGCCTGTGACACTTCTCCGGTCTGGGGGATGCGCAGCGATAAACTCATCTTT. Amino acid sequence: CACDTSPVWGMRSDKLIF.

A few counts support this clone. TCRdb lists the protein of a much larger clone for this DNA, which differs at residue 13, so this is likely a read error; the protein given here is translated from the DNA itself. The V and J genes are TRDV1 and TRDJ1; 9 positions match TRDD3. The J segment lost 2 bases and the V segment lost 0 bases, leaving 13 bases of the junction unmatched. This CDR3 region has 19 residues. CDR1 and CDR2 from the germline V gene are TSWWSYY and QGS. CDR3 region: CALGELGPPLWGMTDKLIF. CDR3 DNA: TGTGCTCTTGGGGAACTGGGTCCTCCCCTCTGGGGGATGACCGATAAACTCATCTTT.

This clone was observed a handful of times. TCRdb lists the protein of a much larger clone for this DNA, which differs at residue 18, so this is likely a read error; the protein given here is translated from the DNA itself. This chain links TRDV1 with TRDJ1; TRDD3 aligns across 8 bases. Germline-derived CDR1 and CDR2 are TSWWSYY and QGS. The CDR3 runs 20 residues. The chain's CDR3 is CALGELNPNYWGWRTDKFIF. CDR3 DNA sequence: TGTGCTCTTGGGGAACTAAATCCCAACTACTGGGGGTGGAGAACCGATAAATTCATCTTT.

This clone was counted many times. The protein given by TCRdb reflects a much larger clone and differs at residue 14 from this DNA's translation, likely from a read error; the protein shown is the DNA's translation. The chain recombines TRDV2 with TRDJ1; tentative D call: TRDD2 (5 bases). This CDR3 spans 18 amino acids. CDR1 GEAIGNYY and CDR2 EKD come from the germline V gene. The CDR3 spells CACDTVLRGAAYTGKLIF. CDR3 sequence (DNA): TGTGCCTGTGACACCGTCCTAAGAGGGGCCGCGTACACCGGTAAACTCATCTTT.

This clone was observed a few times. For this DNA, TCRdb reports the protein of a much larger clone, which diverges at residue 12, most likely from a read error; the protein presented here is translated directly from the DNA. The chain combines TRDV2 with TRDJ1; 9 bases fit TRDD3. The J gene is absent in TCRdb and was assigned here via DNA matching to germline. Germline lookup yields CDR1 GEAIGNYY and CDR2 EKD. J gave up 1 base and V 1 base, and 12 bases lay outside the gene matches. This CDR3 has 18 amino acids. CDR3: CACDTVGLGDQCTDKLIF. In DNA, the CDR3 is TGTGCCTGTGACACTGTTGGGCTGGGGGATCAGTGCACCGATAAACTCATCTTT.

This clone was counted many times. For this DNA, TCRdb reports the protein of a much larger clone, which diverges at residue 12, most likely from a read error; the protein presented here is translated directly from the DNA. CDR3 protein: CADKASYVPGDATDKLIF. The DNA for the CDR3 is TGTGCAGACAAGGCTTCCTACGTACCTGGGGACGCTACCGATAAACTCATCTTT. The rearrangement joins TRDV2 to TRDJ1, with TRDD2 matching 8 bases. The J gene is absent in TCRdb and was assigned here via DNA matching to germline. The CDR3 is 18 amino acids. Germline V CDR1 and CDR2: GEAIGNYY, EKD.

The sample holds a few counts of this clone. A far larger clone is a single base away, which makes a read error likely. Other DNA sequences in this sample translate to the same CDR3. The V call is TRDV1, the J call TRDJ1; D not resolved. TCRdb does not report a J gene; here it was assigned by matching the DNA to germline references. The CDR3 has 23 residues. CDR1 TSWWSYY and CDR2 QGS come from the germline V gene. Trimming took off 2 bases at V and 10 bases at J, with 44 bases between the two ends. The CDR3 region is CALGENHSSWRWTSALSAGRLIF. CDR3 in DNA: TGTGCTCTTGGGGAAAACCATAGCTCCTGGCGGTGGACGAGCGCTCTTTCAGCCGGACGACTCATCTTT.

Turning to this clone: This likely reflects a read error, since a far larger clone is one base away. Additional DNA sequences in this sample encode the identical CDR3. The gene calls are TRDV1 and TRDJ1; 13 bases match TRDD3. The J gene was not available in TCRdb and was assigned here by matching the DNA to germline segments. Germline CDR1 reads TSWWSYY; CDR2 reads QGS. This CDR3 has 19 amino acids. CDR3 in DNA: TGTGCCCTTGGACGGGATCGTCCACGTACTGGGGGATACGCCGATAAACTCATCTTT. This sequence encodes CALGRDRPRTGGYADKLIF.

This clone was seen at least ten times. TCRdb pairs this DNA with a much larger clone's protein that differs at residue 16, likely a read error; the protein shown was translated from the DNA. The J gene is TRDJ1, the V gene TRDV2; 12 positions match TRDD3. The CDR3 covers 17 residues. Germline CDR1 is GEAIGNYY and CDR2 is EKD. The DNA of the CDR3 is TGTGCCTGTGACTTCAAACTGGGGGATACCAACACCGATAAACTCACCTTT. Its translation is CACDFKLGDTNTDKLTF.

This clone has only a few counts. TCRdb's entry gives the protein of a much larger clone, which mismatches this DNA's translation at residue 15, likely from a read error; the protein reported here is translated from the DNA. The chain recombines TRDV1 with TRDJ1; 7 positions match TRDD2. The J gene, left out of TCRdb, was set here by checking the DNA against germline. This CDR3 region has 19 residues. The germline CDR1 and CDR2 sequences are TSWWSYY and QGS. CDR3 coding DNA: TGTGCTCTTGGGGAACCGGGGTTCCTACGGTCTATAGACACCGGTAAACTCATCTTT. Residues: CALGEPGFLRSIDTGKLIF.

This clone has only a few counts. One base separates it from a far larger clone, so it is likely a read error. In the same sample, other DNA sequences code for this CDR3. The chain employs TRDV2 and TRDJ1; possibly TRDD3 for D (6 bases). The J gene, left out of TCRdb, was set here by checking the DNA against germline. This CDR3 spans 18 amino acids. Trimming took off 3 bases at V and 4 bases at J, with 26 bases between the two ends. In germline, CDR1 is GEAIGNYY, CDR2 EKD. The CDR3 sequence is CACDQMAFPGDGSDKLIF. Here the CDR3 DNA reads TGTGCCTGTGACCAAATGGCCTTTCCGGGGGACGGGAGCGATAAACTCATCTTT.

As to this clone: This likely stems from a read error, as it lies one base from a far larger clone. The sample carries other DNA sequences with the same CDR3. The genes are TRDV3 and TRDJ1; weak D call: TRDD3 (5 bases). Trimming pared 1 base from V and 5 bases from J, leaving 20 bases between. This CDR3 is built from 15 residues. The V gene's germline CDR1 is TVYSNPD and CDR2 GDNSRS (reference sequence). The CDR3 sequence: CAFIRAAFWADKLIF. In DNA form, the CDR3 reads TGTGCCTTTATACGAGCCGCGTTCTGGGCAGATAAACTCATCTTT.